These T cell receptor beta chains were read from a single sample in a study of cytomegalovirus exposure and HLA in healthy donors. Repertoires were generated with immunoSEQ multiplex PCR, while TCRdb's copy carries only in-frame clones and drops some. The sample includes 55,000 to 75,000 clones, around 70% of them seen just once. Input material: PBMCs. All receptors derive from a human donor in good health. The CDR3 runs from the conserved cysteine through the conserved F or W. A D gene is named only where the DNA matches it firmly. Size values are once, few and many counts, or a class for expanded clones, and some rows have none.

few	TRBV18	TRBD2	TRBJ2-1	TGTGCCAGCTCACCACTAGCGGGAGCCGACAATGAGCAGTTCTTC	CASSPLAGADNEQFF
NA	TRBV6-1	NA	TRBJ2-2	TGTGCCAGCAGTGTCGCGAACACCGGGGAGCTGTTTTTT	CASSVANTGELFF
NA	TRBV27	TRBD2	TRBJ2-7	TGTGCCAGCAGTCCTCGGACTAGCGGGAGGGCCGACCACGAGCAGTACTTC	CASSPRTSGRADHEQYF
NA	TRBV25-1	TRBD1	TRBJ1-1	TGTGCCAGCAGTGACGAGAGACAGGGGAGGGGAATTAGCACTGAAGCTTTCTTT	CASSDERQGRGISTEAFF
NA	TRBV6-5	NA	TRBJ2-7	TGTGCCAGCAGTTACAGCGGAGGCAACGAGCAGTACTTC	CASSYSGGNEQYF
NA	TRBV5-4	TRBD1	TRBJ2-7	TGTGCCAGCAGCTACAGTACAGGGGACTCCTACGAGCAGTACTTC	CASSYSTGDSYEQYF
NA	TRBV9	TRBD2	TRBJ2-3	TGTGCCAGCAGCGCCCCCTTACTAGCGGGAGAGGTTAGCGCAGATACGCAGTATTTT	CASSAPLLAGEVSADTQYF
once	TRBV9	NA	TRBJ2-5	TGTGCCAGCAGCGCCTCATCCCCGGGGACCCAGTACTTC	CASSASSPGTQYF
NA	TRBV7-6	TRBD2	TRBJ2-2	TGTGCCAGCAGCCTGACGGGAGGTTCGGGCACCGGGGAGCTGTTTTTT	CASSLTGGSGTGELFF
NA	TRBV5-6	NA	TRBJ2-7	TGTGCCAGCAGGAGCCCCTACGAGCAGTACTTC	CASRSPYEQYF
NA	TRBV6-5	NA	TRBJ1-4	TGTGCCAGCAGTTTGGGCCAGGGTAATGAAAAACTGTTTTTT	CASSLGQGNEKLFF
NA	TRBV7-9	TRBD1	TRBJ2-7	TGTGCCAGCAGCGTTAACAGGGGACCCTACGAGCAGTACTTC	CASSVNRGPYEQYF
few	TRBV13	NA	TRBJ2-7	TGTGCCAGCAGCTTAGGTGACGGACACTACGAGCAGTACTTC	CASSLGDGHYEQYF
once	TRBV6-1	NA	TRBJ2-7	TGTGCCAGCAGTGAAGAGGGCAGGGGATCCTACGAGCAGTACTTC	CASSEEGRGSYEQYF
few	TRBV28	NA	TRBJ1-5	TGTGCCAGCACCCCTACGGGGGGGGATCAGCCCCAGCATTTT	CASTPTGGDQPQHF
few	TRBV7-2	NA	TRBJ1-2	TGTGCCAGCAGCAGAACTACAGGTTTTGGCTATGGCTACACCTTC	CASSRTTGFGYGYTF
NA	TRBV2	NA	TRBJ1-5	TGTGCCAGCAGTGAACAGGCCTTTAGCAATCAGCCCCAGCATTTT	CASSEQAFSNQPQHF
NA	TRBV5-1	TRBD1	TRBJ2-1	TGCGCCAGCAGCCCCGGGACAGGGGGCATGCAGTTCTTC	CASSPGTGGMQFF
NA	TRBV30	NA	TRBJ2-1	TGTGCCTGGAGTGTACTAGGGAATGAGCAGTTCTTC	CAWSVLGNEQFF
NA	TRBV10-2	NA	TRBJ1-2	TGCGCCAGCAGTGACTCCTATGGCTACACCTTC	CASSDSYGYTF
NA	TRBV5-1	TRBD2	TRBJ2-2	TGCGCCAGCAGACTAGCGGGAGACACCGGGGAGCTGTTTTTT	CASRLAGDTGELFF
NA	TRBV5-1	NA	TRBJ2-3	TGCGCCAGCAGCTTACAGACTAGTGCGGATACGCAGTATTTT	CASSLQTSADTQYF
NA	TRBV10-1	NA	TRBJ2-7	TGCGCCAGCAGCTCTAGAACCTCCTACGAGCAGTACTTC	CASSSRTSYEQYF
NA	TRBV15	TRBD1	TRBJ2-5	TGTGCCACCAGCGGACAGGTGGTGGAAAAGACCCAGTACTTC	CATSGQVVEKTQYF
NA	TRBV30	TRBD2	TRBJ2-1	TGTGCCTGGAGTGCAGGGACTAGCGGGAGGAAAGAGCAGTTCTTC	CAWSAGTSGRKEQFF
NA	TRBV30	NA	TRBJ1-2	TGTGCCTGGAGTGTAACGGTGACAGCCTATGGCTACACCTTC	CAWSVTVTAYGYTF
NA	TRBV7-8	NA	TRBJ2-3	TGTGCCAGCAGCTTATTTGGGGGGGCCGGAGATACGCAGTATTTT	CASSLFGGAGDTQYF
NA	TRBV30	NA	TRBJ2-7	TGTGCCTGGAGTTCTTCCTTCTCCTACGAGCAGTACTTC	CAWSSSFSYEQYF
NA	TRBV10-1	NA	TRBJ2-1	TGCGCCAGCAGTGTGTCCACAGCGGGCTCTTACAATGAGCAGTTCTTC	CASSVSTAGSYNEQFF
few	TRBV5-1	NA	TRBJ1-4	TGCGCCAGCAGCGGCGGGAGGGGTGGTGAAAAACTGTTTTTT	CASSGGRGGEKLFF
few	TRBV19	TRBD1	TRBJ2-1	TGTGCCAGTATTCAACCGGGACAGGGGTACAATGAGCAGTTCTTC	CASIQPGQGYNEQFF
NA	TRBV30	NA	TRBJ2-5	TGTGCCTGGAGTACAACGGAGGAGACCCAGTACTTC	CAWSTTEETQYF
few	TRBV2	NA	TRBJ1-1	TGTGCCAGCAGACAGGGAAGGGCTGAAGCTTTCTTT	CASRQGRAEAFF
NA	TRBV6-1	NA	TRBJ1-4	TGTGCCAGCAGTGCTACAGGGACCTTTAATGAAAAACTGTTTTTT	CASSATGTFNEKLFF
few	TRBV7-3	TRBD1	TRBJ1-1	TGTGCCAGCAGCAAACAGGGGTCCGTGGCAGACACTGAAGCTTTCTTT	CASSKQGSVADTEAFF
NA	TRBV6-5	NA	TRBJ2-7	TGTGCCAGCAGTTACGGGGGGTCCTCGCGCGAGCAGTACTTC	CASSYGGSSREQYF
NA	TRBV7-2	NA	TRBJ1-4	TGTGCCAGCAGCTTCTGGACTGGAACTAATGAAAAACTGTTTTTT	CASSFWTGTNEKLFF
NA	TRBV29-1	TRBD1	TRBJ1-1	TGCAGCGTTGTCGAATCTCCGGGACAGGGATGTTATGCTTTCTTT	CSVVESPGQGCYAFF
NA	TRBV14	TRBD2	TRBJ2-1	TGTGCCAGCAGCCAACCCGGGAGGAACAACAATGAGCAGTTCTTC	CASSQPGRNNNEQFF
NA	TRBV9	TRBD2	TRBJ2-5	TGTGCCAGCAGCGTATGGAGGAGCGGGAGGGAGGAGACCCAGTACTTC	CASSVWRSGREETQYF
medium-sized	TRBV15	TRBD1	TRBJ2-2	TGTGCCACCAGCAGAAGGGACAGAGACACCGGGGAGCTGTTTTTT	CATSRRDRDTGELFF